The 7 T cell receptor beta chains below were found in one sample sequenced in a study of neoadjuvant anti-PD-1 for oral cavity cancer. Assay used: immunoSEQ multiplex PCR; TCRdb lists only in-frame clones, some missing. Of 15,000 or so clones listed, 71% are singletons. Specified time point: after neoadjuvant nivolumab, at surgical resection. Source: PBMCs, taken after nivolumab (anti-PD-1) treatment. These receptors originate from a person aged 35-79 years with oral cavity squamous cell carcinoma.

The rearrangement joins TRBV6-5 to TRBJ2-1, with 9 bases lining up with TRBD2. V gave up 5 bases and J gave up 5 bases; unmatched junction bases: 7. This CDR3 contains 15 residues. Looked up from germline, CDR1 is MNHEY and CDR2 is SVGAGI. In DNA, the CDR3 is TGTGCCAGCAGTAGACCCAGCGGGAGGAACAATGAGCAGTTCTTC. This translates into CASSRPSGRNNEQFF.

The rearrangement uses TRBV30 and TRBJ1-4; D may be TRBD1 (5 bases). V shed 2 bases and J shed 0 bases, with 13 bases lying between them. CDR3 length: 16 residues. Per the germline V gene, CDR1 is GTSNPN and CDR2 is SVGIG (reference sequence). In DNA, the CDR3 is TGTGCCTGGAGTCCAGACAGAGCTGCAACTAATGAAAAACTGTTTTTT. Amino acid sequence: CAWSPDRAATNEKLFF.

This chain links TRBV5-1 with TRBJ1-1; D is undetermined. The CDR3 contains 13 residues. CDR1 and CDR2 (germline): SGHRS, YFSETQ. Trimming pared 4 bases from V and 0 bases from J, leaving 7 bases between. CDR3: CASSASMNTEAFF. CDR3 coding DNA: TGCGCCAGCAGCGCATCCATGAACACTGAAGCTTTCTTT.

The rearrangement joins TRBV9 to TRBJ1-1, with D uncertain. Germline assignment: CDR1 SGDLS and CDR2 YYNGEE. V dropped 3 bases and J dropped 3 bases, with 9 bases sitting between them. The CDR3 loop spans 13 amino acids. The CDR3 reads CASSAHADTEAFF. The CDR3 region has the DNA TGTGCCAGCAGCGCTCACGCTGACACTGAAGCTTTCTTT. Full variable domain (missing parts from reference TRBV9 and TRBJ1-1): DSGVTQTPKHLITATGQRVTLRCSPRSGDLSVYWYQQSLDQGLQFLIQYYNGEERAKGNILERFSAQQFPDLHSELNLSSLELGDSALYFCASSAHADTEAFFGQGTRLTVV.

CDR3 sequence (DNA): TGTGCCAGCAGTCGAACACAGGGAATTAGCGAGCAGTACTTC. Its translation: CASSRTQGISEQYF. The rearrangement joins TRBV6-6 to TRBJ2-7; TRBD1 might be the D (6 bases). The V end lost 5 bases, the J end lost 6 bases, and 17 bases lay between the germline ends. Germline CDR1 reads MNHNY; CDR2 reads SVGAGI (reference sequence). There are 14 residues in the CDR3.

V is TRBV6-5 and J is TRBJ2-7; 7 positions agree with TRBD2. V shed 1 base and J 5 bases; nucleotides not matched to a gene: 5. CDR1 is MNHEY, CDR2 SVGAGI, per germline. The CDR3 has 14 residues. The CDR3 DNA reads TGTGCCAGCAGTTACTGGACTAGGAGCGACGAGCAGTACTTC. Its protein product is CASSYWTRSDEQYF.

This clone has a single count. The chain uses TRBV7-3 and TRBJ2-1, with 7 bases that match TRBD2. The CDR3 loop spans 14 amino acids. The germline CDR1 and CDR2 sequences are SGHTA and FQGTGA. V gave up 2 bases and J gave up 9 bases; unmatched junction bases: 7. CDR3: CASSLGGSRGEQFF. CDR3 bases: TGTGCCAGCAGCTTAGGCGGGAGTAGGGGTGAGCAGTTCTTC. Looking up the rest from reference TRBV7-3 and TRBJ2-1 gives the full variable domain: GAGVSQTPSNKVTEKGKYVELRCDPISGHTALYWYRQSLGQGPEFLIYFQGTGAADDSGLPNDRFFAVRPEGSVSTLKIQRTERGDSAVYLCASSLGGSRGEQFFGPGTRLTVL.